The rows below give T cell receptor beta chains drawn from one sample of a study of T cell changes during pregnancy in multiple sclerosis. Profiled with immunoSEQ multiplex PCR; TCRdb holds only in-frame clones, not every one. This sample has more than 55,000 clones, with 90% to 95% found just once. The sequenced sample was CD8+ T cells from peripheral blood mononuclear cells, obtained after pregnancy. The receptors originated from a female donor with multiple sclerosis, enrolled in a pregnancy study. The CDR3 runs from the conserved cysteine through the conserved F or W.

TRBV9	15	CASSVARTSVYGYTF
TRBV7-9	15	CASSLGPDRDYGYTF
TRBV5-1	14	CASRKPGTRNEQYF
TRBV28	14	CASSPWPSSYEQYF
TRBV5-8	15	CASSFQGVGTDTQYF
TRBV7-5	16	CVRSSADFEGRETQYF
TRBV29-1	11	CSVEDEGEAFF
TRBV28	13	CASSSGNTGELFF
TRBV28	16	CASSPQAGSGHNEQFF
TRBV6-5	16	CASSSRDTGSEETQYF
TRBV2	14	CASSADTLNTEAFF
TRBV14	15	CANPNSGSFTGEQYF
TRBV10-3	12	CAISQDSYEQYF
TRBV9	15	CASSGTSGASDEQFF
TRBV27	14	CASSSRTRYYEQYF
TRBV4-1	18	CASSLNGLAVLSDYEQYF
TRBV7-2	18	CASSHYGRLAGTYNEQFF
TRBV7-8	14	CASSPVHRGETQYF
TRBV18	15	CASSPDRGNVRGYTF
TRBV2	19	CASMSEGTSGRLSYNEQFF
TRBV7-9	14	CASSIPGTAETQYF
TRBV27	15	CASSLAAGGPAEQFF